The 6 T cell receptor beta chains listed next were all sequenced from one sample in a study of CD8 T cells in ankylosing spondylitis. Overall study findings and caveats: A TCR beta motif of roughly 8 highly homologous variants appeared characteristic of ankylosing spondylitis blood.

Their cognate antigens are unknown. TCRdb re-called the 5' RACE reads with MiXCR, one entry per CDR3 protein. There are more than 600,000 distinct CDR3 sequences in the sample; around 20% occur only once, and under 20% lies in the top ten. Sequencing was performed on blood, either unsorted or a sorted T cell fraction (not recorded which). The receptors shown here come from a male donor with ankylosing spondylitis.

This clonotype showed up just a few times. V gene TRBV20-1 combines with J gene TRBJ2-5, with D possibly matching TRBD2 (5 bases). In germline, CDR1 is DFQATT, CDR2 SNEGSKA (reference sequence). Trimming took 7 bases from V and 2 from J, leaving 8 bases between them. CDR3 length equals 11 residues. The CDR3 bases are TGCAGTGTTGAGGGTCAAGAGACCCAGTACTTC. Translation gives CSVEGQETQYF.

The chain's CDR3 is CASSPSQGVEETQYF. CDR3 nucleotide sequence: TGTGCCAGCTCACCGTCTCAGGGTGTAGAAGAGACCCAGTACTTC. The chain couples TRBV18 to TRBJ2-5, with D perhaps TRBD1 (5 bases). This CDR3 contains 15 residues. The V gene lost 3 bases and the J gene lost 3 bases, with 14 bases spanning the gap. Germline loops: CDR1 KGHSH, CDR2 LQKENI.

This clonotype was seen more than once but under ten times. The chain couples TRBV6-1 to TRBJ2-7, with a tentative D call TRBD1 (5 bases). The V and J ends lost 4 bases and 6 bases respectively, with 19 bases between them. The germline V gene has CDR1 MNHNS and CDR2 SASEGT. This CDR3 comprises 15 residues. As DNA, the CDR3 is TGTGCCAGCAGTGGGTCTATAGACAGTTTCACCGAGCAGTACTTC. It specifies CASSGSIDSFTEQYF.

The chain couples TRBV25-1 to TRBJ2-1; no reliable D call. The V and J ends lost 8 bases and 6 bases respectively, with 14 bases between them. In germline, CDR1 is MGHDK, CDR2 SYGVNS. There are 13 residues in the CDR3. The CDR3 bases are TGTGCCAGCTCCGGGTTAAGCTTCAATGAGCAGTTCTTC. Protein: CASSGLSFNEQFF.

This clonotype occurred a few times. J is TRBJ2-5 and V is TRBV20-1; D gene unclear. The germline V gene has CDR1 DFQATT and CDR2 SNEGSKA (reference sequence). This CDR3 has 11 amino acids. Trimming removed 1 base at V and 4 bases at J, with 4 bases between. The CDR3 is CSARVAETQYF. The CDR3 DNA reads as TGCAGTGCTAGAGTAGCAGAGACCCAGTACTTC.

This clonotype appeared a few times. The chain couples TRBV9 to TRBJ2-2; D possibly corresponds to TRBD1 (6 bases). Trimming removed 5 bases from V and 4 bases from J, with 9 bases in between. Germline V gene data show CDR1 as SGDLS and CDR2 as YYNGEE. CDR3 length: 13 amino acids. CDR3 region: CASSPGVTGELFF. The CDR3, as DNA: TGTGCCAGCAGTCCAGGGGTCACCGGGGAGCTGTTTTTT. The whole variable domain, filled in from reference TRBV9 and TRBJ2-2, reads DSGVTQTPKHLITATGQRVTLRCSPRSGDLSVYWYQQSLDQGLQFLIQYYNGEERAKGNILERFSAQQFPDLHSELNLSSLELGDSALYFCASSPGVTGELFFGEGSRLTVL.